The 23 T cell receptor beta chains below were found in one sample sequenced in a study of blood T cell repertoires in COVID-19. Sequenced by immunoSEQ multiplex PCR; TCRdb stores in-frame clones only, minus some. The sample comprises 100,000 to 150,000 clones, under 90% of which are singletons, and 3.9% rests with the top ten. The specimen sequenced was peripheral blood. The receptors originated from a man in his sixties with acute or convalescent COVID-19.

This chain links TRBV3-1 (or the pseudogene TRBV3-2) with TRBJ2-1, with 14 bases fitting TRBD2. Trimming removed 7 bases from V and 6 bases from J; junction bases left unmatched: 5. Germline loops: CDR1 LGHDT, CDR2 YNNKEL (reference sequence). CDR3 length equals 15 residues. CDR3 DNA sequence: TGTGCCAGCAACCCTGGACTAGCGGGAGGCAATGAGCAGTTCTTC. Translated: CASNPGLAGGNEQFF.

The chain recombines TRBV5-4 with TRBJ2-1, with TRBD2 identical over 12 bases. With 2 bases clipped from V and 0 bases from J, the junction kept 6 bases outside the gene matches. The germline CDR1 and CDR2 sequences are SGHNT and YYREEE (reference sequence). The CDR3 is 18 residues long. CDR3 amino acids: CASSFGLAGGFSYNEQFF. The CDR3 DNA follows: TGTGCCAGCAGCTTCGGGCTAGCGGGAGGGTTCTCCTACAATGAGCAGTTCTTC.

This clone was detected a few times. The chain recombines TRBV18 with TRBJ2-7; 10 nucleotides agree with TRBD1. From germline, CDR1 is KGHSH and CDR2 LQKENI. The CDR3 has 15 residues. With V trimmed by 2 bases and J by 1 base, 2 bases remained unmatched. For the CDR3, the DNA is TGTGCCAGCTCACCAGGGACAGGGGTATCCTACGAGCAGTACTTC. This codes for CASSPGTGVSYEQYF.

The chain joins TRBV3-1 (or the pseudogene TRBV3-2) to TRBJ2-1; TRBD2 agrees at 11 bases. The CDR3 covers 15 residues. The ends lost 7 bases at V and 9 bases at J; junction bases unmatched: 11. The germline V gene encodes CDR1 LGHDT and CDR2 YNNKEL (reference sequence). The CDR3 DNA sequence: TGTGCCAGCACCCAGTTAGCGGGAGGGCCGGGTGAGCAGTTCTTC. This gives the protein CASTQLAGGPGEQFF.

This rearrangement joins TRBV3-1 (or the pseudogene TRBV3-2) to TRBJ1-5, with D tentatively TRBD1 (5 bases). This CDR3 is built from 15 residues. Trimming pared 4 bases from V and 7 bases from J, leaving 17 bases between. Per the germline V gene, CDR1 is LGHDT and CDR2 is YNNKEL (reference sequence). The CDR3 reads CASSRRDWGGQPQHF. The CDR3 DNA follows: TGTGCCAGCAGCCGGCGAGACTGGGGGGGACAGCCCCAGCATTTT.

This chain joins TRBV6-2 or TRBV6-3 and TRBJ2-7; 9 nucleotides match TRBD1. The CDR3 loop spans 16 amino acids. CDR1 MNHEY and CDR2 SVGEGT come from the germline V gene. V lost 0 bases, J lost 3 bases, and 6 bases stayed unmatched. The CDR3 loop is CASSYSLPGQGYEQYF. As DNA, the CDR3 is TGTGCCAGCAGTTACTCTCTGCCGGGACAGGGCTACGAGCAGTACTTC.

The rearrangement uses TRBV2 and TRBJ2-1, with 11 bases identical to TRBD2. The V gene's germline CDR1 is SNHLY and CDR2 FYNNEI. The junction had 1 base not matched to a gene; V was cut back by 2 bases and J by 4 bases. This CDR3 spans 15 amino acids. The CDR3 DNA follows: TGTGCCAGCAGTGAACTAGCGGGAGGTTACAATGAGCAGTTCTTC. This encodes CASSELAGGYNEQFF.

The chain employs TRBV10-3 and TRBJ1-3, with 7 bases matching TRBD1. The J segment lost 3 bases and the V segment lost 11 bases, leaving 10 bases of the junction unmatched. CDR3 length: 14 residues. Germline values: CDR1 ENHRY, CDR2 SYGVKD. The CDR3, as DNA: TGTGCCGCAAACAGGGGCACGGATGGAAACACCATATATTTT. Encoded protein: CAANRGTDGNTIYF.

The CDR3 loop is CASSSQTDTNTGELFF. Written as DNA, the CDR3 is TGTGCCAGCAGCTCACAGACAGACACGAACACCGGGGAGCTGTTTTTT. The chain employs TRBV7-8 and TRBJ2-2; D is possibly TRBD1 (5 bases). V was shortened by 4 bases and J by 0 bases, with 12 bases between the two germline ends. The CDR3 loop spans 16 amino acids. CDR1 and CDR2 from the germline V gene are SGHVS and FQNEAQ.

V is TRBV2 and J is TRBJ2-7; 8 bases match TRBD1. Trimming took 5 bases from V and 3 from J; bases not matched to a gene: 9. The CDR3 runs to 15 residues. CDR1 and CDR2 from the germline V gene are SNHLY and FYNNEI. In DNA form, the CDR3 reads TGTGCCAGCAGTTCGAATCCGGACAGGGTCTACGAGCAGTACTTC. Residues: CASSSNPDRVYEQYF.

The V and J genes are TRBV28 and TRBJ1-6; D gene ambiguous. Trimming took off 2 bases at V and 7 bases at J, with 3 bases between the two ends. Germline V gene sequence: CDR1 MDHEN, CDR2 SYDVKM. This CDR3 comprises 12 residues. The CDR3 DNA follows: TGTGCCAGCAGTTTACAGAATTCACCCCTCCACTTT. Amino acid sequence: CASSLQNSPLHF.

This chain connects TRBV28 to TRBJ2-7; weak D call: TRBD2 (5 bases). CDR1 MDHEN and CDR2 SYDVKM come from the germline V gene. Between the trimmed V and J ends, which lost 3 bases and 1 base, there was a span of 13 bases. The CDR3 runs 15 residues. The CDR3 DNA reads as TGTGCCAGCAGTTTGGACGGGGTAGCTTCCTACGAGCAGTACTTC. Encoded protein: CASSLDGVASYEQYF.

The chain joins TRBV28 to TRBJ1-1; no clear D. CDR3 length: 12 amino acids. CDR1 and CDR2 (germline): MDHEN, SYDVKM. The V gene lost 3 bases and the J gene lost 4 bases, with 6 bases spanning the gap. CDR3 protein: CASSLPGTEAFF. In nucleotides, the CDR3 is TGTGCCAGCAGTTTGCCCGGCACTGAAGCTTTCTTT.

The chain is built from TRBV4-1 and TRBJ2-7; 10 positions agree with TRBD2. V trimming: 2 bases; J trimming: 5 bases; junction bases outside the gene matches: 6. Germline CDR1 reads MGHRA; CDR2 reads YSYEKL. CDR3 size: 15 residues. The CDR3 nucleotides are TGCGCCAGCAGCCAATGGTCCGGGACTAGCGACGAGCAGTACTTC. Translating it yields CASSQWSGTSDEQYF.

The V gene is TRBV4-3, the J gene TRBJ2-1; 9 bases map to TRBD2. Germline V gene lookup returns CDR1 LGHNA and CDR2 YSLEER. The CDR3 runs to 15 residues. The J segment lost 3 bases and the V segment lost 3 bases, leaving 3 bases of the junction unmatched. The CDR3 DNA follows: TGCGCCAGCAGCCAGGCTAGCGGGGACTACAATGAGCAGTTCTTC. Its protein is CASSQASGDYNEQFF.

V and J are TRBV28 and TRBJ2-3; 14 bases line up with TRBD2. Losses at the gene ends were 5 bases for V and 3 bases for J; bases not matched to a gene: 7. CDR1 is MDHEN and CDR2 is SYDVKM in the germline V gene. This CDR3 is 17 amino acids long. CDR3 sequence: CASSPRLAGGRTDTQYF. The CDR3 nucleotides are TGTGCCAGCAGTCCTCGACTAGCGGGAGGGAGGACAGATACGCAGTATTTT.

This clone is a singleton in its sample. The V call is TRBV11-2, the J call TRBJ1-6, with 7 nucleotides matching TRBD1. Losses at the gene ends were 8 bases for V and 6 bases for J; bases not matched to a gene: 7. CDR3 length: 14 residues. Germline CDR1 reads SGHAT; CDR2 reads FQNNGV. The CDR3 sequence is CASGSGTANSPLHF. CDR3 sequence (DNA): TGTGCCAGCGGATCCGGGACAGCTAATTCACCCCTCCACTTT.

V usage is TRBV7-2 and J usage is TRBJ2-1, with TRBD1 matching over 8 bases. Trimming took 4 bases from V and 4 from J; bases not matched to a gene: 6. Germline V CDR1 and CDR2: SGHTA, FQGNSA. The CDR3 is 15 amino acids. CDR3 region: CASSSSGGLYNEQFF. CDR3 bases: TGTGCCAGCAGCTCCTCAGGGGGCCTGTACAATGAGCAGTTCTTC.

The chain recombines TRBV6-2 or TRBV6-3 with TRBJ2-1; 10 bases line up with TRBD2. Germline CDR1 and CDR2: MNHEY and SVGEGT. This CDR3 region has 18 residues. With V trimmed by 2 bases and J by 4 bases, 11 bases remained unmatched. The CDR3 loop reads CASSYPSSGRGAYNEQFF. CDR3 bases: TGTGCCAGCAGTTACCCCTCTAGCGGGAGAGGGGCGTACAATGAGCAGTTCTTC.

CDR3: CASSRGQGNQETQYF. The CDR3 nucleotides read TGCGCCAGCAGCCGAGGACAGGGGAATCAGGAGACCCAGTACTTC. The V gene is TRBV5-1, the J gene TRBJ2-5; 9 bases are shared with TRBD1. Germline CDR1 is SGHRS and CDR2 is YFSETQ. Trimming took 4 bases from V and 5 from J; bases not matched to a gene: 9. The CDR3 runs to 15 residues.

CDR3 loop: CASSSLDRAPNQPQHF. The CDR3 coding sequence is TGTGCCAGCAGTTCCTTGGACAGGGCCCCTAATCAGCCCCAGCATTTT. The genes are TRBV28 and TRBJ1-5; TRBD1 matches at 8 bases. From germline, CDR1 is MDHEN and CDR2 SYDVKM. The CDR3 is made up of 16 amino acids. V trimming: 4 bases; J trimming: 4 bases; junction bases outside the gene matches: 9.

The rearrangement links TRBV7-2 to TRBJ1-5, with D perhaps TRBD1 (6 bases). Germline CDR1 reads SGHTA; CDR2 reads FQGNSA. V lost 5 bases and J 5 bases, leaving 16 bases between the germline ends. The CDR3 has 15 residues. The CDR3: CASSQGRGRDQPQHF. In nucleotides, the CDR3 is TGTGCCAGCAGCCAGGGGAGGGGTCGGGATCAGCCCCAGCATTTT.

The chain has TRBV7-9 and TRBJ1-5, with no clear D. V shed 0 bases and J shed 4 bases, with 7 bases lying between them. The CDR3 totals 14 residues. Germline CDR1 is SEHNR and CDR2 is FQNEAQ (reference sequence). The chain's CDR3 is CASSLASENQPQHF. For the CDR3, the DNA is TGTGCCAGCAGCTTAGCGTCAGAAAATCAGCCCCAGCATTTT.